This is a list of T cell receptor beta chains from one sample in a study of blood T cell repertoires in COVID-19. Sequencing was performed with immunoSEQ multiplex PCR; in TCRdb, only in-frame clones are kept and a portion is missing. The repertoire holds some 130,000 clones, with around nine tenths as singletons. The sample taken for sequencing was peripheral blood. The receptors were gathered from a woman in her 70s with COVID-19, enrolled during active disease. Both conserved end residues are part of each CDR3. The order of the fields is J gene, V gene, CDR3 protein.

J gene: TRBJ1-2; V gene: TRBV28; CDR3 protein: CASRGATVYGYTF
J gene: TRBJ2-2; V gene: TRBV20-1; CDR3 protein: CSARSFGELFF
J gene: TRBJ2-2; V gene: TRBV7-9; CDR3 protein: CASSLQGTMNTGELFF
J gene: TRBJ2-4; V gene: TRBV6-6; CDR3 protein: CASSSRQGIAKNIQYF
J gene: TRBJ2-7; V gene: TRBV19; CDR3 protein: CASSIQQNYYEQYF
J gene: TRBJ1-4; V gene: TRBV5-4; CDR3 protein: CASSKGGTGNEKLFF
J gene: TRBJ2-7; V gene: TRBV10-3; CDR3 protein: CAISGTGAPYEQYF
J gene: TRBJ1-3; V gene: TRBV7-9; CDR3 protein: CASSTGQVSGNTIYF
J gene: TRBJ1-1; V gene: TRBV20-1; CDR3 protein: CSASAGSGVNAEAFF
J gene: TRBJ2-1; V gene: TRBV11-2; CDR3 protein: CASSLRLITGLGYNEQFF
J gene: TRBJ2-5; V gene: TRBV5-1; CDR3 protein: CASSPGVPPSETQYF
J gene: TRBJ1-4; V gene: TRBV3-1/TRBV3-2; CDR3 protein: CASSQGTGAIEKLFF
J gene: TRBJ2-5; V gene: TRBV6-5; CDR3 protein: CASSSREQETQYF
J gene: TRBJ2-7; V gene: TRBV5-1; CDR3 protein: CASSFYGQGSPYEQYF
J gene: TRBJ1-5; V gene: TRBV5-1; CDR3 protein: CASSLDGTENQPQHF
J gene: TRBJ2-7; V gene: TRBV2; CDR3 protein: CASSDTYEQYF
J gene: TRBJ1-2; V gene: TRBV25-1; CDR3 protein: CASSGGGNYGYTF
J gene: TRBJ2-7; V gene: TRBV19; CDR3 protein: CASSGGSRAGSYEQYF
J gene: TRBJ1-2; V gene: TRBV10-3; CDR3 protein: CAIMRGFQDYGYTF
J gene: TRBJ1-3; V gene: TRBV6-1; CDR3 protein: CASSESSLGWFGNTIYF
J gene: TRBJ2-2; V gene: TRBV11-3; CDR3 protein: CASSSRGGQTTGELFF
J gene: TRBJ2-5; V gene: TRBV7-2; CDR3 protein: CASSPRVAGEETQYF
J gene: TRBJ1-2; V gene: TRBV12-3/TRBV12-4; CDR3 protein: CATVSYSIYGYTF
J gene: TRBJ1-4; V gene: TRBV5-1; CDR3 protein: CASSLEQGAEKLFF
J gene: TRBJ1-1; V gene: TRBV6-1; CDR3 protein: CASSEYHARGILQEAFF
J gene: TRBJ1-4; V gene: TRBV14; CDR3 protein: CASSQDRGINGEKLFF
J gene: TRBJ2-7; V gene: TRBV10-3; CDR3 protein: CAVAPGQGIYEQYF
J gene: TRBJ2-2; V gene: TRBV6-2/TRBV6-3; CDR3 protein: CASSYGQGITGELFF
J gene: TRBJ1-1; V gene: TRBV6-5; CDR3 protein: CASSAAGINTEAFF